These 27 T cell receptor beta chains originate from one sample sequenced in a study of cytomegalovirus exposure and HLA in healthy donors. In the PCR, 60 Vbeta and 13 Jbeta primers were used. Profiled with immunoSEQ multiplex PCR; TCRdb holds only in-frame clones, not every one. The sample records some 130,000 clones, 74% being singletons. Sequencing was carried out using PBMCs. Every receptor here comes from a woman aged 45-60 years in good health and CMV-seropositive.

The V gene is TRBV28, the J gene TRBJ1-4, with 7 bases fitting TRBD1. The junction had 5 bases not matched to a gene; V was cut back by 6 bases and J by 7 bases. Germline CDR1 MDHEN, CDR2 SYDVKM. The CDR3 extends over 13 amino acids. CDR3 in amino acids: CASRTTGVEKLFF. The DNA for the CDR3 is TGTGCCAGCAGAACAACAGGGGTTGAAAAACTGTTTTTT.

The chain links TRBV27 to TRBJ1-5; D is uncertain. CDR1 MNHEY and CDR2 SMNVEV come from the germline V gene (reference sequence). V lost 3 bases and J 4 bases, leaving 10 bases between the germline ends. This CDR3 has 14 residues. The CDR3 region is CASSFAGVNQPQHF. The DNA for the CDR3 is TGTGCCAGCAGTTTTGCGGGAGTTAATCAGCCCCAGCATTTT.

This chain uses TRBV6-6 with TRBJ2-7; D is uncertain. The length of the CDR3 is 12 residues. Per the germline V gene, CDR1 is MNHNY and CDR2 is SVGAGI (reference sequence). V was trimmed by 2 bases and J by 9 bases, leaving 11 bases between them. For the CDR3, the DNA is TGTGCCAGCAGTTACCGAGATTTAGCGCAGTACTTC. Translated: CASSYRDLAQYF.

V and J are TRBV6-5 and TRBJ2-7; the match to TRBD1 covers 9 bases. Germline-derived CDR1 and CDR2 are MNHEY and SVGAGI. CDR3 length equals 16 residues. The V gene end was trimmed by 2 bases and the J gene end by 7 bases; junction bases not matched to a gene: 12. The CDR3 here is CASSYISGQGSGEQYF. The DNA for the CDR3 is TGTGCCAGCAGTTACATCTCGGGACAGGGATCGGGGGAGCAGTACTTC.

The chain links TRBV19 to TRBJ1-4, with D perhaps matching TRBD1 (5 bases). Trimming left V 8 bases short and J 6 bases short, with 16 bases between. The CDR3 sequence is 14 residues long. Germline-derived CDR1 and CDR2 are LNHDA and SQIVND (reference sequence). The CDR3 coding sequence is TGTGCCAGTGCCCCAGGGAGGCGAGATGAAAAACTGTTTTTT. Residues: CASAPGRRDEKLFF.

In this sample, this clone turned up once. Written as DNA, the CDR3 is TGTGCCAGCAGCCAGGGACAGGGTTGGATTGAAAAACTGTTTTTT. This gives the protein CASSQGQGWIEKLFF. This rearrangement joins TRBV14 to TRBJ1-4, with 9 bases lining up with TRBD1. CDR1 SGHDN and CDR2 FVKESK come from the germline V gene. Trimming removed 3 bases from V and 7 bases from J; junction bases left unmatched: 6. There are 15 residues in the CDR3.

The V gene is TRBV7-9, the J gene TRBJ2-5; D is possibly TRBD1 (5 bases). The CDR3 is 15 amino acids. Germline CDR1 reads SEHNR; CDR2 reads FQNEAQ (reference sequence). Trimming took 3 bases from V and 5 from J, leaving 16 bases between them. CDR3 in DNA: TGTGCCAGCAGCTTGAGAAGGGCCAGGGCGGAGACCCAGTACTTC. It encodes CASSLRRARAETQYF.

The chain joins TRBV5-6 to TRBJ1-1; TRBD1 matches 9 bases. The trim removed 0 bases at V and 6 bases at J, leaving 6 bases unmatched. The CDR3 length is 15 residues. CDR1 and CDR2 from the germline V gene are SGHDT and YYEEEE. DNA for the CDR3: TGTGCCAGCAGCTTGGGACAGGGGGTTTACGCTGAAGCTTTCTTT. Amino acids: CASSLGQGVYAEAFF.

The chain joins TRBV5-4 to TRBJ1-4; 7 bases fit TRBD1. The CDR3 has 16 amino acids. CDR1 is SGHNT, CDR2 YYREEE, per germline (reference sequence). V lost 2 bases, J lost 0 bases, and 4 bases stayed unmatched. CDR3 bases: TGTGCCAGCAGCTTTGGGACAGTTGCAACTAATGAAAAACTGTTTTTT. Protein product: CASSFGTVATNEKLFF.

The rearrangement joins TRBV15 to TRBJ2-1; 14 positions match TRBD2. Germline loops: CDR1 LNHNV, CDR2 YYDKDF (reference sequence). The CDR3 length is 17 residues. The junction had 11 bases not matched to a gene; V was cut back by 4 bases and J by 9 bases. CDR3 amino acids: CATSKVTSGGARGEQFF. CDR3 in DNA: TGTGCCACCAGCAAGGTGACTAGCGGGGGGGCTAGAGGTGAGCAGTTCTTC.

This clone turned up a few times. The chain carries TRBV6-1 and TRBJ1-5, with D unclear. Trimming took 8 bases from V and 4 from J, leaving 6 bases between them. The length of the CDR3 is 11 residues. Looked up from germline, CDR1 is MNHNS and CDR2 is SASEGT. CDR3 region: CASSRNQPQHF. The DNA of the CDR3 is TGTGCCAGCTCCAGGAATCAGCCCCAGCATTTT.

The chain employs TRBV11-2 and TRBJ1-1; 7 bases line up with TRBD1. Germline V CDR1 and CDR2: SGHAT, FQNNGV. This CDR3 contains 13 residues. V was clipped by 5 bases and J by 4 bases; unmatched bases: 4. The CDR3 region is CASSTGVSTEAFF. DNA for the CDR3: TGTGCCAGCAGCACAGGGGTTAGCACTGAAGCTTTCTTT.

This chain uses TRBV7-2 with TRBJ1-1; D is perhaps TRBD1 (5 bases). Trimming cost V 4 bases and J 9 bases, with 15 bases left between them. Germline CDR1 and CDR2: SGHTA and FQGNSA. This CDR3 region has 13 residues. The chain's CDR3 is CASSSASGWQAFF. CDR3 in DNA: TGTGCCAGCAGCTCGGCCTCAGGGTGGCAAGCTTTCTTT.

The table lists this clone with a few counts. The chain carries TRBV5-1 and TRBJ1-1; D may be TRBD1 (6 bases). Trimming took 4 bases from V and 4 from J, leaving 20 bases between them. Germline V CDR1 and CDR2: SGHRS, YFSETQ. The CDR3 sequence is 16 residues long. The CDR3 bases are TGCGCCAGCAGCCCGGGGGGCACAGGCACAATCACTGAAGCTTTCTTT. Its translation is CASSPGGTGTITEAFF.

This clone has a single count. This sequence joins TRBV23-1 and TRBJ1-5; D call uncertain. TRBV23-1 is classed as an ORF, of uncertain function. The CDR3 has 17 amino acids. Trimming shortened V by 0 bases and J by 6 bases, and 18 bases separated the two germline ends. The CDR3 nucleotides are TGCGCCAGCAGTCAATCCTCCAGGCGCTTAGCGGGTCAGCCCCAGCATTTT. Protein sequence: CASSQSSRRLAGQPQHF.

The chain combines TRBV27 with TRBJ2-3; 8 nucleotides align to TRBD2. The length of the CDR3 is 15 residues. The V segment lost 6 bases and the J segment 5 bases; nucleotides outside the gene matches: 10. Looked up from germline, CDR1 is MNHEY and CDR2 is SMNVEV (reference sequence). CDR3 sequence: CASSGTRGRGDTQYF. The CDR3 DNA reads TGTGCCAGCAGCGGGACTAGAGGAAGGGGAGATACGCAGTATTTT.

Comments on this clone: This sample also contains other DNA sequences that code for the same CDR3. The rearrangement joins TRBV5-1 to TRBJ2-3; weak D call: TRBD2 (5 bases). This CDR3 is built from 15 residues. V was trimmed by 1 base and J by 1 base, leaving 10 bases between them. Germline V CDR1 and CDR2: SGHRS, YFSETQ. The CDR3 bases are TGCGCCAGCAGCTTGCGGGGTGTTGGCACAGATACGCAGTATTTT. It yields the protein CASSLRGVGTDTQYF.

This clone was counted only a few times. The chain uses TRBV27 and TRBJ1-1, with 7 nucleotides matching TRBD1. V was pared by 7 bases and J by 5 bases, with 7 bases of the junction left unmatched. The CDR3 runs to 13 residues. Germline V CDR1 and CDR2: MNHEY, SMNVEV (reference sequence). CDR3 residues: CASMKGAQTEAFF. In DNA form, the CDR3 reads TGTGCCAGCATGAAGGGGGCCCAAACTGAAGCTTTCTTT.

This chain uses TRBV5-1 with TRBJ2-7; 12 bases map to TRBD1. CDR3 length: 19 amino acids. The V segment lost 4 bases and the J segment 4 bases; nucleotides outside the gene matches: 18. Germline V gene data show CDR1 as SGHRS and CDR2 as YFSETQ. CDR3 nucleotide sequence: TGCGCCAGCAGCAGATCCGGGACAGGGGGCAGCGGGGGGTCGTACGAGCAGTACTTC. This gives the protein CASSRSGTGGSGGSYEQYF.

This sequence joins TRBV7-2 and TRBJ2-7, with TRBD2 identical over 10 bases. The V gene end was trimmed by 4 bases and the J gene end by 3 bases; junction bases not matched to a gene: 6. CDR3 length equals 15 residues. Germline loops: CDR1 SGHTA, CDR2 FQGNSA. CDR3 loop: CASSSIRTSGYEQYF. The CDR3 region has the DNA TGTGCCAGCAGCTCTATTAGGACTAGCGGCTACGAGCAGTACTTC.

There are a few counts of this clone. The rearrangement links TRBV5-1 to TRBJ2-7; D may be TRBD1 (6 bases). V lost 4 bases to trimming and J lost 6 bases, with 20 bases between them. This CDR3 comprises 15 residues. The germline V gene has CDR1 SGHRS and CDR2 YFSETQ. CDR3 sequence reads: CASSLAGPRGTEQYF. The CDR3 region has the DNA TGCGCCAGCAGCCTGGCAGGGCCCAGGGGCACCGAGCAGTACTTC.

The V call is TRBV2, the J call TRBJ1-3, with D hard to call. Germline-derived CDR1 and CDR2 are SNHLY and FYNNEI. V dropped 4 bases and J dropped 0 bases, with 10 bases sitting between them. The CDR3 has 15 residues. CDR3 in DNA: TGTGCCAGCAGTGCCGGTCCCCTCTCTGGAAACACCATATATTTT. Protein: CASSAGPLSGNTIYF.

This rearrangement joins TRBV29-1 to TRBJ2-4; 7 positions match TRBD1. There are 10 residues in the CDR3. The trim removed 7 bases at V and 13 bases at J, leaving 7 bases unmatched. The V gene's germline CDR1 is SQVTM and CDR2 ANQGSEA. The CDR3 region has the DNA TGCAGCGGAGGGACAGCAGGACAGTACTTC. As protein: CSGGTAGQYF.

In its sample, this clone was seen a few times. The chain couples TRBV6-5 to TRBJ2-2, with no clear D. The CDR3 contains 11 residues. Trimming cost V 7 bases and J 6 bases, with 6 bases left between them. Per the germline V gene, CDR1 is MNHEY and CDR2 is SVGAGI. CDR3 sequence (DNA): TGTGCCAGCACGCGAGCCGGGGAGCTGTTTTTT. Encoded protein: CASTRAGELFF.

V gene TRBV5-6 combines with J gene TRBJ1-1, with TRBD1 matching 11 bases. CDR1 is SGHDT and CDR2 is YYEEEE in the germline V gene. The CDR3 has 15 residues. Trimming removed 1 base from V and 4 bases from J; junction bases left unmatched: 3. CDR3 bases: TGTGCCAGCAGCTTGCCCGGGACAGGGGGCACTGAAGCTTTCTTT. Translated: CASSLPGTGGTEAFF.

This chain connects TRBV30 to TRBJ2-2; possibly TRBD1 for D (5 bases). CDR1 GTSNPN and CDR2 SVGIG come from the germline V gene (reference sequence). The V gene lost 2 bases and the J gene lost 7 bases, with 11 bases spanning the gap. This CDR3 comprises 13 residues. CDR3: CAWSSRGDGELFF. The CDR3 bases are TGTGCCTGGAGTTCAAGGGGCGACGGGGAGCTGTTTTTT.

The V and J genes are TRBV29-1 and TRBJ2-1; TRBD1 matches at 7 bases. This CDR3 has 14 residues. V dropped 6 bases and J dropped 4; count of bases not matched to a gene: 9. Per germline, CDR1 SQVTM and CDR2 ANQGSEA. CDR3 bases: TGCAGCGTGGGGGAACAGGGGAAGTACAATGAGCAGTTCTTC. Translating it yields CSVGEQGKYNEQFF.